The clone carrying this TCR beta chain has at least ten counts. The junction differs from germline at one of its ends, possibly a read error. The source of the sample is a study of blood T cell repertoires in COVID-19. Clones were read by immunoSEQ multiplex PCR, and TCRdb kept only the in-frame ones, dropping some. The profile shows 140,000 or so clones, roughly 80% of them singletons. This CDR3 region has 15 residues. Germline V gene sequence: CDR1 SSHAT, CDR2 FNYEAQ (reference sequence). The TCR sequence derives from a man aged 45 to 65 with active or convalescent COVID-19. Sequenced material: peripheral blood. The rearrangement uses TRBV7-7 and TRBJ2-1; TRBD2 matches at 14 bases. The CDR3 protein is CASSPGLAGVHEQFF. Here the CDR3 DNA reads TGTGCTAGCAGTCCGGGACTAGCGGGAGTTCATGAGCAGTTCTTC.